The 11 T cell receptor beta chains in this list originate from one sample, sequenced in a study of cytomegalovirus exposure and HLA in healthy donors. Primers included in the PCR were 60 Vbeta and 13 Jbeta primers. The table came from immunoSEQ multiplex PCR; TCRdb's copy has only in-frame clones and leaves some out. In the table there are approximately 100,000 clones, approximately 72% of which are singletons. Sequencing was performed on PBMCs. The receptors come from a woman in her thirties or forties in good health and CMV-seronegative.

The chain is built from TRBV28 and TRBJ1-2; D perhaps matches TRBD1 (6 bases). V was cut by 3 bases and J by 4 bases, with 12 bases left in between. Germline V gene lookup returns CDR1 MDHEN and CDR2 SYDVKM. This CDR3 contains 14 residues. The CDR3 loop is CASSFGSGVYGYTF. The CDR3, as DNA: TGTGCCAGCAGTTTCGGGTCAGGGGTCTATGGCTACACCTTC.

The CDR3 DNA is TGTGCCAGCAGCCCCGAGGACAGGACAAGCACAGATACGCAGTATTTT. Protein: CASSPEDRTSTDTQYF. The rearrangement uses TRBV5-4 and TRBJ2-3, with 7 bases identical to TRBD1. Germline CDR1 reads SGHNT; CDR2 reads YYREEE (reference sequence). The CDR3 length is 16 residues. With V trimmed by 4 bases and J by 0 bases, 8 bases remained unmatched. The full variable domain, in which reference TRBV5-4 and TRBJ2-3 provide the parts outside the CDR3, is ETGVTQSPTHLIKTRGQQVTLRCSSQSGHNTVSWYQQALGQGPQFIFQYYREEENGRGNFPPRFSGLQFPNYSSELNVNALELDDSALYLCASSPEDRTSTDTQYFGPGTRLTVL.

The chain uses TRBV11-2 and TRBJ2-1, with TRBD2 identical over 8 bases. The CDR3 loop spans 17 amino acids. Germline CDR1 is SGHAT and CDR2 is FQNNGV. J was trimmed by 8 bases and V by 5 bases; bases with no gene match: 17. This CDR3 reads CASSPNHPSGSLDEQFF. In DNA form, the CDR3 reads TGTGCCAGCAGCCCCAATCATCCCAGCGGGAGTCTGGATGAGCAGTTCTTC.

The rearrangement uses TRBV4-1 and TRBJ2-3; perhaps TRBD1 as D (6 bases). From germline, CDR1 is MGHRA and CDR2 YSYEKL. The CDR3 length is 17 residues. V was clipped by 0 bases and J by 3 bases, with 16 bases between them. CDR3: CASSQDGSRGRTDTQYF. CDR3 coding DNA: TGCGCCAGCAGCCAAGATGGATCCAGGGGACGGACAGATACGCAGTATTTT.

The CDR3 loop is CASSAGQGNYEQYF. CDR3 in DNA: TGTGCCAGCAGTGCGGGACAGGGGAACTACGAGCAGTACTTC. The chain joins TRBV6-5 to TRBJ2-7; 10 bases match TRBD1. The length of the CDR3 is 14 residues. J lost 3 bases, V lost 5 bases, and 4 bases had no gene match. CDR1 is MNHEY and CDR2 is SVGAGI in the germline V gene.

The rearrangement joins TRBV30 to TRBJ2-2; 10 bases fit TRBD2. The CDR3 sequence is 18 residues long. Trimming at V came to 2 bases and at J to 0 bases, leaving 9 bases not matched to a gene. Germline lookup yields CDR1 GTSNPN and CDR2 SVGIG (reference sequence). CDR3 amino acids: CAWSWGLALGANTGELFF. DNA for the CDR3: TGTGCCTGGAGTTGGGGACTAGCGCTAGGGGCGAACACCGGGGAGCTGTTTTTT.

The chain has TRBV11-3 and TRBJ2-2; 8 bases agree with TRBD1. Trimming at V came to 1 base and at J to 5 bases, leaving 3 bases not matched to a gene. From germline, CDR1 is SGHNT and CDR2 YENEEA. The CDR3 totals 15 residues. The CDR3 loop is CASSLVTGETGELFF. The CDR3, as DNA: TGTGCCAGCAGCTTAGTGACAGGGGAAACCGGGGAGCTGTTTTTT.

The chain couples TRBV9 to TRBJ2-1; 14 positions match TRBD2. The V gene end was trimmed by 3 bases and the J gene end by 10 bases; junction bases not matched to a gene: 6. Germline V gene sequence: CDR1 SGDLS, CDR2 YYNGEE. The CDR3 totals 15 residues. The CDR3 here is CASSGGLAGASEQFF. CDR3 DNA: TGTGCCAGCAGCGGGGGACTAGCGGGAGCAAGCGAGCAGTTCTTC.

The chain combines TRBV30 with TRBJ2-1; 10 bases line up with TRBD2. V shed 0 bases, J shed 5 bases, and the junction held 7 bases outside the gene matches. CDR3 length: 16 residues. Germline loops: CDR1 GTSNPN, CDR2 SVGIG (reference sequence). CDR3 loop: CAWSVRSGGADNEQFF. The CDR3 coding sequence is TGTGCCTGGAGTGTACGAAGCGGGGGGGCTGACAATGAGCAGTTCTTC.

This clone has only a few counts. An end of the junction differs from the germline gene, which may be a read error. The rearrangement joins TRBV7-9 to TRBJ2-2; D is uncertain. Germline CDR1 and CDR2: SEHNR and FQNEAQ (reference sequence). The CDR3 runs to 15 residues. CDR3 nucleotides: TGTTCCAGCAGCTTAGAAGTCGGGAACACCGGGGAGCTGTTTTTT. Translated, it gives CSSSLEVGNTGELFF.

V is TRBV10-3 and J is TRBJ2-7; TRBD2 matches at 9 bases. The CDR3 is 13 amino acids. Trimming removed 4 bases from V and 5 bases from J; junction bases left unmatched: 3. Germline V gene data show CDR1 as ENHRY and CDR2 as SYGVKD. This CDR3 reads CAISVRTSDEQYF. The CDR3 bases are TGTGCCATCAGTGTCCGGACTAGCGACGAGCAGTACTTC.